This entry lists 20 T cell receptor beta chains sequenced from one sample in a study of T cells in Graves' hyperthyroidism and ophthalmopathy. RNA transcripts provided the source from which TCR beta CDR3 regions were amplified. The HTBI primer set drove a first-round RT-PCR of the TCR CDR3. TCRdb itself ran the multiplex PCR reads through MiXCR, one entry per CDR3 protein. The table includes approximately 600,000 distinct CDR3 sequences, 16% detected once. Sequenced material: blood. The receptors come from a woman between 25 and 40 years old with Graves' hyperthyroidism.

The V gene is TRBV7-9, the J gene TRBJ2-2, with D hard to call. CDR1 is SEHNR, CDR2 FQNEAQ, per germline (reference sequence). The CDR3 runs 14 residues. The germline V and J ends were trimmed by 7 bases and 8 bases, with 17 bases remaining between them. CDR3 loop: CASTLNLVSGELFF. The DNA for the CDR3 is TGTGCCAGCACCCTCAATTTGGTCTCGGGGGAGCTGTTTTTT.

This clonotype was found many times. The V gene is TRBV7-2, the J gene TRBJ2-1; no reliable D call. The CDR3 loop spans 12 amino acids. The V and J ends lost 4 bases and 5 bases respectively, with 6 bases between them. Germline loops: CDR1 SGHTA, CDR2 FQGNSA. The CDR3 loop is CASSSGDNEQFF. The CDR3 region has the DNA TGTGCCAGCAGCTCGGGCGACAATGAGCAGTTCTTC.

This chain joins TRBV25-1 and TRBJ2-2, with 11 positions matching TRBD2. Trimming removed 1 base from V and 4 bases from J; junction bases left unmatched: 8. Germline CDR1 and CDR2: MGHDK and SYGVNS. CDR3 length: 18 amino acids. CDR3 residues: CASSEFIAGGPGTGELFF. In DNA form, the CDR3 reads TGTGCCAGCAGTGAATTCATAGCGGGAGGGCCGGGCACCGGGGAGCTGTTTTTT.

In its sample, this clonotype was seen many times. This chain connects TRBV28 to TRBJ2-3; D is unclear. The CDR3 contains 14 residues. The ends were cut back, 4 bases at V and 4 bases at J, with 12 bases in the middle. Germline V gene sequence: CDR1 MDHEN, CDR2 SYDVKM. CDR3 sequence (DNA): TGTGCCAGCAGTTGGGCCCACTTCTCAGATACGCAGTATTTT. Amino acids: CASSWAHFSDTQYF.

At least ten counts were recorded for this clonotype. The V gene is TRBV28, the J gene TRBJ1-6; D is unclear. V lost 7 bases and J 7 bases, leaving 5 bases between the germline ends. The CDR3 length is 11 residues. Germline assignment: CDR1 MDHEN and CDR2 SYDVKM. CDR3 sequence (DNA): TGTGCCAGCACTTCGAATTCACCCCTCCACTTT. Protein: CASTSNSPLHF.

This clonotype was detected ten times or more. This chain joins TRBV6-2 or TRBV6-3 and TRBJ2-5; TRBD1 might be the D (8 bases). The CDR3 length is 16 residues. Germline V gives CDR1 MNHEY, CDR2 SVGEGT. The V end lost 5 bases, the J end lost 4 bases, and 20 bases lay between the germline ends. The CDR3 protein is CASSPRTHRGGETQYF. The DNA for the CDR3 is TGTGCCAGCAGTCCCCGAACGCACAGGGGGGGAGAGACCCAGTACTTC.

This clonotype occurred many times. This chain links TRBV6-2 or TRBV6-3 with TRBJ2-3; the D gene is possibly TRBD2 (5 bases). Germline CDR1 is MNHEY and CDR2 is SVGEGT. CDR3 length: 15 residues. Deletions cut 6 bases from V and 0 bases from J, with 13 bases between. CDR3 in amino acids: CASSPGSGSTDTQYF. The DNA of the CDR3 is TGTGCCAGCAGCCCTGGGAGCGGCAGCACAGATACGCAGTATTTT.

This sequence joins TRBV7-9 and TRBJ2-2, with 9 nucleotides matching TRBD1. The CDR3 spans 17 residues. With 4 bases clipped from V and 6 bases from J, the junction kept 12 bases outside the gene matches. The V gene's germline CDR1 is SEHNR and CDR2 FQNEAQ (reference sequence). CDR3 region: CASSSPRGDRASGELFF. The CDR3 DNA is TGTGCCAGCAGCTCACCCCGTGGGGACAGGGCGTCCGGGGAGCTGTTTTTT.

The sample holds many counts of this clonotype. The CDR3 loop reads CASSLTTPGHNTF. CDR3 nucleotide sequence: TGTGCCAGCAGTTTAACCACCCCCGGCCATAACACCTTC. The chain employs TRBV28 and TRBJ1-2; D gene uncertain. Trimming left V 2 bases short and J 12 bases short, with 16 bases between. Germline CDR1 reads MDHEN; CDR2 reads SYDVKM. The CDR3 runs 13 residues.

In this sample, this clonotype turned up many times. Here the CDR3 reads CASSTGGNVAFF. CDR3 bases: TGTGCCAGCAGCACGGGAGGGAATGTAGCTTTCTTT. The chain combines TRBV11-3 with TRBJ1-1; D is unclear. CDR1 and CDR2 from the germline V gene are SGHNT and YENEEA. Trimming removed 5 bases from V and 10 bases from J, with 14 bases in between. The CDR3 is 12 amino acids.

In this sample, this clonotype turned up a few times. At one boundary the junction diverges from the germline segment, which might be a read error. This chain connects TRBV7-7 to TRBJ2-5; D remains ambiguous. CDR3 length equals 14 residues. Germline V gene data show CDR1 as SSHAT and CDR2 as FNYEAQ (reference sequence). The CDR3 DNA follows: TGTGCTAGCAGCCCCCGGACGCACCAAGAGACCCAGTACTTC. Translation gives CASSPRTHQETQYF. Full variable domain (remainder filled in from reference TRBV7-7 and TRBJ2-5): GAGVSQSPRYKVTKRGQDVTLRCDPISSHATLYWYQQALGQGPEFLTYFNYEAQPDKSGLPSDRFSAERPEGSISTLTIQRTEQRDSAMYRCASSPRTHQETQYFGPGTRLLVL.

In this sample, this clonotype turned up many times. This chain links TRBV12-3 or TRBV12-4 with TRBJ1-5; no clear D. This CDR3 spans 12 amino acids. V shed 1 base and J shed 9 bases, with 7 bases lying between them. For the CDR3, the DNA is TGTGCCAGCAGTTTAGACACGGGGCCCCAGCATTTT. Amino acids: CASSLDTGPQHF.

The sample holds many counts of this clonotype. This chain links TRBV5-1 with TRBJ2-7; 7 nucleotides match TRBD1. The V gene end was trimmed by 0 bases and the J gene end by 3 bases; junction bases not matched to a gene: 9. The germline gives CDR1 SGHRS, CDR2 YFSETQ. CDR3 size: 16 residues. CDR3 sequence: CASSLAVDRANYEQYF. The CDR3 nucleotides are TGCGCCAGCAGCTTGGCCGTCGACAGGGCCAACTACGAGCAGTACTTC.

The V and J genes are TRBV20-1 and TRBJ2-2; TRBD1 agrees at 7 bases. Trimming took 5 bases from V and 1 from J; bases not matched to a gene: 1. In germline, CDR1 is DFQATT, CDR2 SNEGSKA (reference sequence). The CDR3 sequence is 13 residues long. For the CDR3, the DNA is TGCAGTGCTCGACAGGGGAACACCGGGGAGCTGTTTTTT. Translating gives CSARQGNTGELFF.

The rearrangement links TRBV20-1 to TRBJ2-1; 8 nucleotides align to TRBD2. The CDR3 is 15 residues long. CDR1 is DFQATT and CDR2 is SNEGSKA in the germline V gene (reference sequence). The J segment lost 3 bases and the V segment lost 2 bases, leaving 6 bases of the junction unmatched. CDR3 in DNA: TGCAGTGCTAGACTACTAGCGGACCTCTACAATGAGCAGTTCTTC. The encoded protein is CSARLLADLYNEQFF.

This clonotype was counted a few times. This rearrangement joins TRBV19 to TRBJ1-5; D is ambiguous. The germline CDR1 and CDR2 sequences are LNHDA and SQIVND (reference sequence). Deletions cut 2 bases from V and 0 bases from J, with 11 bases between. CDR3 length: 16 amino acids. CDR3 sequence: CASSIIGRYSNQPQHF. CDR3 in DNA: TGTGCCAGTAGTATAATTGGACGGTATAGCAATCAGCCCCAGCATTTT.

This clonotype was counted ten times or more. The chain combines TRBV6-2 or TRBV6-3 with TRBJ2-5; 9 positions agree with TRBD2. Germline assignment: CDR1 MNHEY and CDR2 SVGEGT. This CDR3 comprises 15 residues. V lost 8 bases and J lost 5; bases outside the gene matches: 12. DNA for the CDR3: TGTGCCAGCCGTGCACGCGGGAGGGCCTCGGAGACCCAGTACTTC. It codes for CASRARGRASETQYF.

The gene calls are TRBV5-6 and TRBJ2-7; 7 bases agree with TRBD1. The CDR3 is 13 amino acids. With V trimmed by 5 bases and J by 6 bases, 8 bases remained unmatched. Germline assignment: CDR1 SGHDT and CDR2 YYEEEE. The CDR3 reads CASREGTVSEQYF. The CDR3 DNA reads TGTGCCAGCAGAGAAGGGACAGTCAGCGAGCAGTACTTC.

The sample holds many counts of this clonotype. This rearrangement joins TRBV20-1 to TRBJ2-7; 8 positions match TRBD2. The CDR3 runs to 13 residues. Per germline, CDR1 DFQATT and CDR2 SNEGSKA (reference sequence). V lost 6 bases and J lost 2; bases outside the gene matches: 6. CDR3: CSAGATSAYEQYF. Written as DNA, the CDR3 is TGCAGTGCCGGTGCGACTAGCGCCTACGAGCAGTACTTC.

The CDR3 spells CASSEAAPSYEQYF. CDR3 coding DNA: TGTGCCAGCAGTGAGGCGGCCCCCTCCTACGAGCAGTACTTC. The V gene is TRBV6-1, the J gene TRBJ2-7; no firm D call. The V gene's germline CDR1 is MNHNS and CDR2 SASEGT. The CDR3 consists of 14 residues. Trimming shortened V by 3 bases and J by 0 bases, and 9 bases separated the two germline ends.